Following are 25 T cell receptor beta chains from one sample sequenced in a study of cytomegalovirus exposure and HLA in healthy donors. Primers for the PCR totalled 60 Vbeta and 13 Jbeta. Clones were sequenced by immunoSEQ multiplex PCR, and TCRdb holds only the in-frame ones, with some missing. The sample has roughly 110,000 clones; around two thirds are singletons. Sequenced: PBMCs. These receptors originate from a human donor in good health.

The chain employs TRBV7-9 and TRBJ1-2, with TRBD1 as a possible D gene (6 bases). CDR3 length equals 17 residues. Trimming shortened V by 5 bases and J by 2 bases, and 21 bases separated the two germline ends. CDR1 is SEHNR and CDR2 is FQNEAQ in the germline V gene (reference sequence). This CDR3 is CASSPRRGGRLNYGYTF. The CDR3 nucleotides read TGTGCCAGCAGCCCCCGGCGGGGGGGGCGGCTGAACTATGGCTACACCTTC.

V gene TRBV4-3 combines with J gene TRBJ2-2; 9 bases line up with TRBD1. Germline V CDR1 and CDR2: LGHNA, YSLEER. The V segment lost 4 bases and the J segment 5 bases; nucleotides outside the gene matches: 11. CDR3 size: 17 residues. The CDR3 protein is CASSPQGPGQGTGELFF. In nucleotides, the CDR3 is TGCGCCAGCAGCCCCCAAGGTCCGGGACAGGGTACCGGGGAGCTGTTTTTT.

This chain links TRBV15 with TRBJ1-6; 11 bases align to TRBD1. CDR3 length: 17 amino acids. V shed 6 bases and J 7 bases; nucleotides not matched to a gene: 11. Germline CDR1 reads LNHNV; CDR2 reads YYDKDF (reference sequence). In DNA, the CDR3 is TGTGCCACCAGGTCCGTCTCCGGGACAGGGGGGAATTCACCCCTCCACTTT. The encoded protein is CATRSVSGTGGNSPLHF.

Remarks on this clone: The junction does not match germline at one end; this may be a read error. The chain uses TRBV7-6 and TRBJ2-5, with a weak D call TRBD1 (5 bases). This CDR3 is 13 amino acids long. Germline CDR1 reads SGHVS; CDR2 reads FNYEAQ. The CDR3 is CASSSGLQVTQYF. The CDR3 region has the DNA TGTGCCAGCAGCTCAGGGCTACAAGTGACCCAGTACTTC. Based on the CDR3 plus reference TRBV7-6 and TRBJ2-5, the full variable domain is GAGVSQSPRYKVTKRGQDVALRCDPISGHVSLYWYRQALGQGPEFLTYFNYEAQQDKSGLPNDRFSAERPEGSISTLTIQRTEQRDSAMYRCASSSGLQVTQYFGPGTRLLVL.

This CDR3 reads CASSLGLRGRVGSPLHF. DNA for the CDR3: TGTGCCAGCAGTTTGGGACTGAGGGGGCGGGTTGGATCACCCCTCCACTTT. The chain carries TRBV28 and TRBJ1-6; 7 nucleotides match TRBD1. Trimming took 3 bases from V and 10 from J; bases not matched to a gene: 15. This CDR3 contains 17 residues. The germline CDR1 and CDR2 sequences are MDHEN and SYDVKM.

This sequence joins TRBV27 and TRBJ2-5, with 7 bases aligning to TRBD2. The CDR3 is made up of 14 amino acids. After removal of 1 base from V and 4 bases from J, the junction contained 3 bases not matched to a gene. Looked up from germline, CDR1 is MNHEY and CDR2 is SMNVEV (reference sequence). The CDR3 DNA is TGTGCCAGCAGTTTATATGGGAGGGGAGAGACCCAGTACTTC. It yields the protein CASSLYGRGETQYF.

This chain links TRBV5-1 with TRBJ1-6, with 9 bases lining up with TRBD1. Germline V CDR1 and CDR2: SGHRS, YFSETQ. The V and J ends lost 8 bases and 8 bases, in that order; junction bases with no gene match: 11. The CDR3 runs to 15 residues. CDR3 sequence reads: CASTPGGTGYSPLHF. The CDR3 nucleotides read TGCGCCAGTACCCCCGGCGGGACAGGGTATTCACCCCTCCACTTT.

The gene calls are TRBV27 and TRBJ2-7; 8 positions agree with TRBD2. Germline CDR1 MNHEY, CDR2 SMNVEV (reference sequence). The junction had 9 bases not matched to a gene; V was cut back by 0 bases and J by 5 bases. The CDR3 loop spans 16 amino acids. CDR3 sequence reads: CASSLSNPGGADEQYF. The CDR3 DNA sequence: TGTGCCAGCAGTTTATCCAATCCGGGAGGGGCTGACGAGCAGTACTTC.

The CDR3: CASSSTKKLRTSKNTGELFF. The CDR3 region has the DNA TGTGCCAGCAGTTCAACGAAGAAATTAAGGACTAGCAAAAACACCGGGGAGCTGTTTTTT. The chain is built from TRBV27 and TRBJ2-2; 8 bases fit TRBD2. Trimming took 4 bases from V and 2 from J; bases not matched to a gene: 18. CDR3 length: 20 amino acids. Germline V CDR1 and CDR2: MNHEY, SMNVEV (reference sequence).

This chain uses TRBV4-3 with TRBJ2-3; TRBD2 agrees at 8 bases. V lost 1 base, J lost 5 bases, and 8 bases stayed unmatched. The CDR3 spans 16 residues. Germline assignment: CDR1 LGHNA and CDR2 YSLEER. The CDR3 loop reads CASSQGSLAGKDTQYF. In nucleotides, the CDR3 is TGCGCCAGCAGCCAAGGATCGTTAGCGGGGAAAGATACGCAGTATTTT.

This clone came up a few times. V and J are TRBV7-8 and TRBJ2-5; D is perhaps TRBD1 (6 bases). In germline, CDR1 is SGHVS, CDR2 FQNEAQ. This CDR3 spans 16 amino acids. V was cut by 1 base and J by 2 bases, with 14 bases left in between. The CDR3 DNA sequence: TGTGCCAGCAGCTTAGGCGCCCTAAGGGGGCAAGAGACCCAGTACTTC. Amino acids: CASSLGALRGQETQYF.

V gene TRBV5-1 combines with J gene TRBJ2-7, with 10 bases that match TRBD2. The junction had 7 bases not matched to a gene; V was cut back by 4 bases and J by 3 bases. The CDR3 sequence is 15 residues long. Germline CDR1 and CDR2: SGHRS and YFSETQ. The CDR3 is CASSERTSGHYEQYF. CDR3 coding DNA: TGCGCCAGCAGCGAGCGGACTAGCGGCCACTACGAGCAGTACTTC.

V usage is TRBV30 and J usage is TRBJ2-7; 9 bases line up with TRBD2. CDR1 and CDR2 (germline): GTSNPN, SVGIG (reference sequence). The CDR3 sequence is 13 residues long. Trimming took 7 bases from V and 7 from J; bases not matched to a gene: 11. The CDR3 is CAFQIAGVGEQYF. The CDR3, as DNA: TGTGCCTTCCAAATAGCGGGAGTAGGAGAGCAGTACTTC. Full variable domain (remainder filled in from reference TRBV30 and TRBJ2-7): SQTIHQWPATLVQPVGSPLSLECTVEGTSNPNLYWYRQAAGRGLQLLFYSVGIGQISSEVPQNLSASRPQDRQFILSSKKLLLSDSGFYLCAFQIAGVGEQYFGPGTRLTVT.

This clone turned up a few times. The chain is built from TRBV6-5 and TRBJ1-5; D gene uncertain. Trimming left V 4 bases short and J 1 base short, with 14 bases between. This CDR3 is built from 16 residues. The germline V gene has CDR1 MNHEY and CDR2 SVGAGI. CDR3 in DNA: TGTGCCAGCAGTTTCCAGAAACCCCCGAGCAATCAGCCCCAGCATTTT. Translation: CASSFQKPPSNQPQHF.

This chain connects TRBV28 to TRBJ2-7, with 7 bases matching TRBD2. This CDR3 is 14 amino acids long. Trimming took 8 bases from V and 5 from J; bases not matched to a gene: 12. Germline assignment: CDR1 MDHEN and CDR2 SYDVKM. CDR3 amino acids: CASRRAGFKDEQYF. In DNA, the CDR3 is TGTGCCAGCCGAAGAGCGGGATTCAAGGACGAGCAGTACTTC.

The rearrangement joins TRBV6-5 to TRBJ1-5; D possibly corresponds to TRBD1 (5 bases). CDR3 length: 13 amino acids. Germline CDR1 MNHEY, CDR2 SVGAGI. Trimming pared 6 bases from V and 11 bases from J, leaving 17 bases between. Written as DNA, the CDR3 is TGTGCCAGCAGCCAGACAGTGGCTGGGGCCCAGCATTTT. This codes for CASSQTVAGAQHF.

The chain joins TRBV15 to TRBJ1-1; TRBD1 might be the D (5 bases). The germline CDR1 and CDR2 sequences are LNHNV and YYDKDF (reference sequence). The CDR3 sequence is 14 residues long. V shed 3 bases and J shed 0 bases, with 8 bases lying between them. CDR3 protein: CATSRKGMNTEAFF. The DNA of the CDR3 is TGTGCCACCAGCAGGAAGGGGATGAACACTGAAGCTTTCTTT.

The V call is TRBV6-1, the J call TRBJ1-5, with unresolved D. Germline V CDR1 and CDR2: MNHNS, SASEGT. This CDR3 is 14 amino acids long. Trimming took off 7 bases at V and 2 bases at J, with 12 bases between the two ends. The CDR3 protein is CASTLITGNQPQHF. CDR3 DNA sequence: TGTGCCAGCACCTTAATAACGGGCAATCAGCCCCAGCATTTT.

The rearrangement joins TRBV6-6 to TRBJ1-4, with 7 positions matching TRBD1. V gave up 3 bases and J gave up 7 bases; unmatched junction bases: 11. This CDR3 is 16 amino acids long. Germline lookup yields CDR1 MNHNY and CDR2 SVGAGI (reference sequence). The CDR3 DNA follows: TGTGCCAGCAGTTATTGGGCTACAGGGGAAGGTGAAAAACTGTTTTTT. Its translation is CASSYWATGEGEKLFF.

This chain connects TRBV14 to TRBJ2-3; 8 bases map to TRBD1. Looked up from germline, CDR1 is SGHDN and CDR2 is FVKESK. Trimming at V came to 5 bases and at J to 5 bases, leaving 15 bases not matched to a gene. CDR3 length: 17 residues. The CDR3: CASSRSRGQAGRDTQYF. DNA for the CDR3: TGTGCCAGCAGCAGAAGTAGGGGACAGGCGGGGAGAGATACGCAGTATTTT.

The chain combines TRBV5-1 with TRBJ2-1; 13 nucleotides align to TRBD2. In germline, CDR1 is SGHRS, CDR2 YFSETQ. The CDR3 extends over 17 amino acids. After removal of 4 bases from V and 7 bases from J, the junction contained 11 bases not matched to a gene. The CDR3 loop is CASSDLTSGRAGNEQFF. In DNA form, the CDR3 reads TGCGCCAGCAGCGACCTTACTAGCGGGAGGGCCGGTAATGAGCAGTTCTTC. The full variable domain, in which reference TRBV5-1 and TRBJ2-1 provide the parts outside the CDR3, is KAGVTQTPRYLIKTRGQQVTLSCSPISGHRSVSWYQQTPGQGLQFLFEYFSETQRNKGNFPGRFSGRQFSNSRSEMNVSTLELGDSALYLCASSDLTSGRAGNEQFFGPGTRLTVL.

The gene calls are TRBV5-1 and TRBJ1-4; D not certain. CDR1 and CDR2 from the germline V gene are SGHRS and YFSETQ. V lost 3 bases and J 3 bases, leaving 15 bases between the germline ends. The CDR3 has 16 residues. This CDR3 is CASSSGVGRANEKLFF. In DNA, the CDR3 is TGCGCCAGCAGCTCCGGTGTAGGGAGAGCTAATGAAAAACTGTTTTTT.

The chain is built from TRBV7-9 and TRBJ2-7; 7 bases map to TRBD1. The trim removed 3 bases at V and 3 bases at J, leaving 8 bases unmatched. Per germline, CDR1 SEHNR and CDR2 FQNEAQ (reference sequence). There are 15 residues in the CDR3. CDR3 protein: CASSFNIGQDYEQYF. The CDR3 region has the DNA TGTGCCAGCAGCTTTAATATCGGACAGGACTACGAGCAGTACTTC.

This rearrangement joins TRBV5-1 to TRBJ1-4; 9 bases are shared with TRBD1. Germline V gives CDR1 SGHRS, CDR2 YFSETQ. J gave up 8 bases and V 3 bases, and 5 bases lay outside the gene matches. CDR3 length: 14 residues. CDR3 nucleotides: TGCGCCAGCAGCTGGGGACAGGGTTTAGAAAAACTGTTTTTT. Protein: CASSWGQGLEKLFF.

The chain links TRBV6-1 to TRBJ2-2, with 8 bases aligning to TRBD1. Trimming took 7 bases from V and 7 from J; bases not matched to a gene: 11. Germline values: CDR1 MNHNS, CDR2 SASEGT. The CDR3 is 15 amino acids. In DNA, the CDR3 is TGTGCCAGCACCCAGTCGCAGGGGGCGAGCGGGGAGCTGTTTTTT. This sequence encodes CASTQSQGASGELFF.